This T cell receptor beta chain was recovered during a study of Tregs in tolerant kidney transplant recipients. Data came from immunoSEQ multiplex PCR; TCRdb stores just in-frame clones and leaves some out. This sample has tens of thousands of clones, with 75% to 95% found just once. The nonmyeloablative bone marrow transplants came from related graft donors, with transient mixed chimerism. From germline, CDR1 is MGHRA and CDR2 YSYEKL. The CDR3 covers 16 residues. V gave up 4 bases and J gave up 0 bases, with 13 bases separating them. About this clone: The target antigen is unknown.

Study outcomes and limitations: Biological reproducibility was not directly addressed in this study. Few patients were studied, so findings need validation in larger groups. Tolerant patients' donor-specific Tregs expanded beyond overall Tregs, suggesting antigen-driven growth. Tregs expanded with activated donor B cells seemed most donor-specific.

Sequencing used CD4+ T cells from blood (PBMCs), obtained 24 months after the transplant. The source is a human patient who received a combined kidney and bone marrow transplant. Some T cells may be provided by the graft donor. The chain employs TRBV4-1 and TRBJ1-3; D is unclear. The CDR3 nucleotides are TGCGCCAGCAGCCCCCGAGGAGTATCCTCTGGAAACACCATATATTTT. It translates to CASSPRGVSSGNTIYF.